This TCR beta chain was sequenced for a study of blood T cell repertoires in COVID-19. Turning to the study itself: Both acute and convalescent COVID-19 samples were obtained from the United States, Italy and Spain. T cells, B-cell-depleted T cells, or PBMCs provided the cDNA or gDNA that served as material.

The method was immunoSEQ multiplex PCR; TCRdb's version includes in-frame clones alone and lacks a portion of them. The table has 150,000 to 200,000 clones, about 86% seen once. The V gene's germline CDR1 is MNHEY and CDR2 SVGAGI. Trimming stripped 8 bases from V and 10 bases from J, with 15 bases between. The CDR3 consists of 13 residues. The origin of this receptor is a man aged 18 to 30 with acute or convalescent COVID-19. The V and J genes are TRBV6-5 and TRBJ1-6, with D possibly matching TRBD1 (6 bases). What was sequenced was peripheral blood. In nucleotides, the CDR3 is TGTGCCAGCCGCCGGGGGGGCGCATCACCCCTCCACTTT. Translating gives CASRRGGASPLHF.